This TCR beta chain was captured by sequencing in a study of blood T cell repertoires in COVID-19. Looking at the study overall: Samples taken during acute and convalescent COVID-19 were collected in the United States, Italy and Spain. PBMCs, B-cell-depleted T cells, or T cells were the source of the cDNA or gDNA that made up the material.

This clone showed up just once. Under the authors' procedure: How many nucleated cells were present was estimated from reference gene primer amplification. The protocol was immunoSEQ multiplex PCR, while the TCRdb copy is restricted to in-frame clones and leaves out a portion. V and J calls and clone size follow that table, whereas D and trimming were derived from the DNA. The top ten hold approximately 1.3% of the sample, which has about 220,000 clones, 70% to 85% seen once. The germline CDR1 and CDR2 sequences are SGHKS and YYEKEE (reference sequence). This CDR3 is built from 16 residues. V dropped 0 bases and J dropped 3 bases, with 13 bases sitting between them.

The genes are TRBV5-5 and TRBJ2-1; maybe TRBD2 (6 bases). Sequenced material: PBMCs or T cells enriched from blood (not recorded which). This receptor was taken from a woman aged 40 to 50 with acute COVID-19. CDR3 residues: CASSLGPPGVYNEQFF. CDR3 DNA sequence: TGTGCCAGCAGCTTGGGACCGCCGGGGGTCTACAATGAGCAGTTCTTC.